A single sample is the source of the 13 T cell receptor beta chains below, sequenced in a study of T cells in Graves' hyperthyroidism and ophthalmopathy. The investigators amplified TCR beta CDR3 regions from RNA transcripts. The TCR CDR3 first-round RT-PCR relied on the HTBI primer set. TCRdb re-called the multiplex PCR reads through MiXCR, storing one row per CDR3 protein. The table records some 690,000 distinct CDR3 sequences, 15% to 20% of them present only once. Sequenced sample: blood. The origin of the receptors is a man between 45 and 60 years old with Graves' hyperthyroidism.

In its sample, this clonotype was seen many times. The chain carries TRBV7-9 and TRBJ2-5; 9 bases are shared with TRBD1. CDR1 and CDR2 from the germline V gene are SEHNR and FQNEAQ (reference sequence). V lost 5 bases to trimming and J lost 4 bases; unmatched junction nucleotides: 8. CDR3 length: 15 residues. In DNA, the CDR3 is TGTGCCAGCAGCGTCGGACAGGGGCTCAGAGAGACCCAGTACTTC. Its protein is CASSVGQGLRETQYF.

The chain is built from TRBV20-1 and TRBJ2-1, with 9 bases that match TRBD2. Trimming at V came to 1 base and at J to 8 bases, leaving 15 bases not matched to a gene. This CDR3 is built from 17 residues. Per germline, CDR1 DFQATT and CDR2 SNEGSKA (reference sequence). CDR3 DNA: TGCAGTGCTAGAGGACTACCGGGTAGCGGGAGAGGCGATGAGCAGTTCTTC. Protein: CSARGLPGSGRGDEQFF.

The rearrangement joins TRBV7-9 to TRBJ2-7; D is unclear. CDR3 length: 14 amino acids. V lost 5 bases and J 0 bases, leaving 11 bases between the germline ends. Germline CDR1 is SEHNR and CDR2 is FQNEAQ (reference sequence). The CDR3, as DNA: TGTGCCAGCAGCCCACGTATGAGCTCCTACGAGCAGTACTTC. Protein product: CASSPRMSSYEQYF.

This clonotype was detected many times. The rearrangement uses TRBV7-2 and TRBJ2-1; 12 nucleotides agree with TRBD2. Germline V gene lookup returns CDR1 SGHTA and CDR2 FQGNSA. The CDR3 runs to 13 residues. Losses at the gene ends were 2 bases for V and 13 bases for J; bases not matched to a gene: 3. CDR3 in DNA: TGTGCCAGCAGCTTAACTAGCGGGGGGCTACAGTTCTTC. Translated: CASSLTSGGLQFF.

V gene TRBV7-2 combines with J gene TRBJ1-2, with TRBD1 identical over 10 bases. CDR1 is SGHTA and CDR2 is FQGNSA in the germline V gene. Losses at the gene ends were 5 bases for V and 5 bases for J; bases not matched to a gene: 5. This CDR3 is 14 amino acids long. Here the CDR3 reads CASSPWTGGYGYTF. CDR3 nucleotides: TGTGCCAGCAGCCCCTGGACAGGGGGATATGGCTACACCTTC.

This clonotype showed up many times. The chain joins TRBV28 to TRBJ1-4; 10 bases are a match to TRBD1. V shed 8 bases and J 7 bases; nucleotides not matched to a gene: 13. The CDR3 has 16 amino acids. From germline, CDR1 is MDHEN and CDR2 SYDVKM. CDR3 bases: TGTGCCAGCCGCCGACAGGGGGCCCCTACAACTGAAAAACTGTTTTTT. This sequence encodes CASRRQGAPTTEKLFF.

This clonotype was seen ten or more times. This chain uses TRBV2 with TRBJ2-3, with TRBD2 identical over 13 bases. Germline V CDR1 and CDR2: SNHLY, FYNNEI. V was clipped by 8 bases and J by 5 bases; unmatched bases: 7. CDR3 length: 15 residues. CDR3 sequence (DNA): TGTGCCAGCGGAGGACTAGCGGGAGCGGGAGATACGCAGTATTTT. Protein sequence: CASGGLAGAGDTQYF.

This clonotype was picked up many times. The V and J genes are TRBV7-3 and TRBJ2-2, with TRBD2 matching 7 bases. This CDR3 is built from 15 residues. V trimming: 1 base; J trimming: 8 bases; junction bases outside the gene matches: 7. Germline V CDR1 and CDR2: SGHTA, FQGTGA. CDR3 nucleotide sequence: TGTGCCAGCAGCTTAAACGCGGCGGGAGCTGGGGAGCTGTTTTTT. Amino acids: CASSLNAAGAGELFF. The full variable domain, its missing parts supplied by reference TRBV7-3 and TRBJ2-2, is GAGVSQTPSNKVTEKGKYVELRCDPISGHTALYWYRQSLGQGPEFLIYFQGTGAADDSGLPNDRFFAVRPEGSVSTLKIQRTERGDSAVYLCASSLNAAGAGELFFGEGSRLTVL.

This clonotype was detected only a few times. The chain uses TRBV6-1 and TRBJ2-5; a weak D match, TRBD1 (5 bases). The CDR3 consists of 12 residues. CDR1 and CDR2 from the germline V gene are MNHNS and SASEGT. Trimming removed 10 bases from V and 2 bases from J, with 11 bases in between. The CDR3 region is CATKGFQETQYF. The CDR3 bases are TGTGCCACCAAGGGGTTTCAAGAGACCCAGTACTTC.

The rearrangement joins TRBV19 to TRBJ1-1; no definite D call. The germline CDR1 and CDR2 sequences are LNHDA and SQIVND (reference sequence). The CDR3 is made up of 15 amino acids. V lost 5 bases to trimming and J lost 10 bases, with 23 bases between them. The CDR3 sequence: CASSYRGFLRGVAFF. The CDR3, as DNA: TGTGCCAGTAGTTACCGAGGATTCCTCCGAGGCGTAGCTTTCTTT.

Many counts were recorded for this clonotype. The CDR3 sequence is CASSLTFEHNEQFF. CDR3 in DNA: TGTGCCAGCAGCTTAACGTTCGAACACAATGAGCAGTTCTTC. V and J are TRBV7-3 and TRBJ2-1; D not certain. Germline-derived CDR1 and CDR2 are SGHTA and FQGTGA. Trimming removed 0 bases from V and 5 bases from J, with 8 bases in between. The CDR3 consists of 14 residues.

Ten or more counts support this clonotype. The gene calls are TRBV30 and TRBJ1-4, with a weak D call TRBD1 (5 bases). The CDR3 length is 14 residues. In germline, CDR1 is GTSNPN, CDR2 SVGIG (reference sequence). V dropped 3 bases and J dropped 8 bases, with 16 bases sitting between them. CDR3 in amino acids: CAWSYRSGSEKLFF. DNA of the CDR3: TGTGCCTGGAGCTACAGGTCTGGGAGCGAAAAACTGTTTTTT.

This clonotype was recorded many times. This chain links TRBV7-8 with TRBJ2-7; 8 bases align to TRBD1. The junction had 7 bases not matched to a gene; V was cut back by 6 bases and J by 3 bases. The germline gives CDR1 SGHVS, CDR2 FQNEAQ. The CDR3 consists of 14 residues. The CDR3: CASRRRQGSYEQYF. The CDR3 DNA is TGTGCCAGCAGACGCAGACAGGGGAGCTACGAGCAGTACTTC.